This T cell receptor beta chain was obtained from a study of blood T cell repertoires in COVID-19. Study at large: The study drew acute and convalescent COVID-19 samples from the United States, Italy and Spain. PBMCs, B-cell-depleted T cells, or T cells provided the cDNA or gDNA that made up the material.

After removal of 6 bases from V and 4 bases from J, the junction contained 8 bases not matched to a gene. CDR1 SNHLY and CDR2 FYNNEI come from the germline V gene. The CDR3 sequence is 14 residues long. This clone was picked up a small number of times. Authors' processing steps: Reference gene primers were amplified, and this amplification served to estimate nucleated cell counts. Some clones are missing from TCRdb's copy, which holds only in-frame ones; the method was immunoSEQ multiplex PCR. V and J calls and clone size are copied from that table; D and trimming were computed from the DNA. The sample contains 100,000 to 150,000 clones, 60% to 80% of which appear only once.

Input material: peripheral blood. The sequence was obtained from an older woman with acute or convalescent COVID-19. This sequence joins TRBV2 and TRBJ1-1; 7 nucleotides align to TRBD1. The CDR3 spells CASSAETGFTEAFF. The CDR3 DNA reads TGTGCCAGCAGCGCGGAGACAGGGTTCACTGAAGCTTTCTTT. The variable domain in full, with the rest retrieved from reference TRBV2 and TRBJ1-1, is EPEVTQTPSHQVTQMGQEVILRCVPISNHLYFYWYRQILGQKVEFLVSFYNNEISEKSEIFDDQFSVERPDGSNFTLKIRSTKLEDSAMYFCASSAETGFTEAFFGQGTRLTVV.